The clone carrying this TCR beta chain was seen once. This record belongs to a study of blood T cell repertoires in COVID-19. The authors' processing: Amplification from reference gene primers served as the basis for estimated nucleated cell counts. Method: immunoSEQ multiplex PCR; TCRdb's copy keeps in-frame clones and lacks some. That table supplies the V and J calls and clone size; D and trimming were determined from the DNA. The data show over 250,000 clones, with roughly 90% seen just once and around 9% held by the top ten. V was pared by 6 bases and J by 4 bases, with 10 bases of the junction left unmatched. The CDR3 is made up of 15 amino acids. Germline V gene lookup returns CDR1 MNHEY and CDR2 SVGAGI.

The chain employs TRBV6-5 and TRBJ2-5, with 8 bases matching TRBD2. This TCR came from a woman aged 18-29 years who had recovered from COVID-19. The sequenced sample consisted of PBMCs or T cells enriched from blood (not recorded which). For the CDR3, the DNA is TGTGCCAGCAGAACCAAGCGGGAGTTACTAGAGACCCAGTACTTC. Its translation is CASRTKRELLETQYF.